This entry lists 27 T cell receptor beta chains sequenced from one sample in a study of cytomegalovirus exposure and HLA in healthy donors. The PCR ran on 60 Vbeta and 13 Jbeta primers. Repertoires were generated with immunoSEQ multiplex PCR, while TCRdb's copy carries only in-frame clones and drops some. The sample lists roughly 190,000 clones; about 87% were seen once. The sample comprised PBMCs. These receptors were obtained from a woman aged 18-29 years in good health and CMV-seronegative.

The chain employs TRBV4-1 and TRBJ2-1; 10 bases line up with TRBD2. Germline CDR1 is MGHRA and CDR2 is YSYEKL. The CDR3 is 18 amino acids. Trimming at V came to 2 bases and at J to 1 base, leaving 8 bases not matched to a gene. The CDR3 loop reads CASSQLLAGEVSYNEQFF. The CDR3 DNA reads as TGCGCCAGCAGCCAATTGCTAGCGGGGGAGGTTTCCTACAATGAGCAGTTCTTC.

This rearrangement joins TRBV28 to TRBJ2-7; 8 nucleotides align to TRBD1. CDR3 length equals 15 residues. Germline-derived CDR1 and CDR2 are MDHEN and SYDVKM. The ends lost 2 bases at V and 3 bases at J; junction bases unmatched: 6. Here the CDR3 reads CASSLTGTGFYEQYF. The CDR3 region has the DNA TGTGCCAGCAGTTTAACCGGGACAGGATTCTACGAGCAGTACTTC.

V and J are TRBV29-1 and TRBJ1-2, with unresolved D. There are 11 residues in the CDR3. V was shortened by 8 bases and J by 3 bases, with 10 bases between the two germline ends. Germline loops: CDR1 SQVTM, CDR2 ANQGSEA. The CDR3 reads CSPPRDYGYTF. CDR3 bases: TGCAGCCCACCTCGGGACTATGGCTACACCTTC.

CDR3 region: CASSLGGGLETQYF. In DNA form, the CDR3 reads TGTGCCAGCAGTTTAGGCGGGGGGCTTGAGACCCAGTACTTC. V gene TRBV28 combines with J gene TRBJ2-5, with 8 positions matching TRBD2. Germline assignment: CDR1 MDHEN and CDR2 SYDVKM. The ends lost 2 bases at V and 5 bases at J; junction bases unmatched: 4. CDR3 size: 14 residues.

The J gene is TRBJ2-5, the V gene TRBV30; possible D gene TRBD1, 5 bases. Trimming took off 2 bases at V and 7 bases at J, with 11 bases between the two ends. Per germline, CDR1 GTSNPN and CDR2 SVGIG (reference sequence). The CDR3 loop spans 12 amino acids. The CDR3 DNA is TGTGCCTGGAGTATTAATACAGGGACCCAGTACTTC. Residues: CAWSINTGTQYF.

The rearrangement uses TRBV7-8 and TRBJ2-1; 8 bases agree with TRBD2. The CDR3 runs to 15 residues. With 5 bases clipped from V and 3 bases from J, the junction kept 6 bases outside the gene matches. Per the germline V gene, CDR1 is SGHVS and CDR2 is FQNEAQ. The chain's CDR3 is CASSEPTSVYNEQFF. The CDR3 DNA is TGTGCCAGCAGCGAACCGACTAGCGTCTACAATGAGCAGTTCTTC.

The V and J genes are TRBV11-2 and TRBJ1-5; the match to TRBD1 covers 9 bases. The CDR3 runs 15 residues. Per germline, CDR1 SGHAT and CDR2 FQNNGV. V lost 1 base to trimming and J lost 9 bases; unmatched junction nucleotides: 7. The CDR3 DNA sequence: TGTGCCAGCAGCTTAGCCGGGACAGGGTTCGGGCCCCAGCATTTT. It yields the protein CASSLAGTGFGPQHF.

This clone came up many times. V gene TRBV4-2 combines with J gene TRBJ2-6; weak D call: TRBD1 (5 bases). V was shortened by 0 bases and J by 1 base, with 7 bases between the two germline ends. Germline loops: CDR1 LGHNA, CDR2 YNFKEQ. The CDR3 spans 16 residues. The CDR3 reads CASSQDQGSGANVLTF. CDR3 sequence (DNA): TGTGCCAGCAGCCAAGATCAGGGATCTGGGGCCAACGTCCTGACTTTC.

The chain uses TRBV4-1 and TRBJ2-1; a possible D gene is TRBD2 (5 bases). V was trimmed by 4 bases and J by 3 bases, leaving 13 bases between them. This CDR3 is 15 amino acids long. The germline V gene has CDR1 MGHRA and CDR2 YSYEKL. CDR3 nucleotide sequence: TGCGCCAGCAGCCTTATTGGACTCGACTACAATGAGCAGTTCTTC. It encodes CASSLIGLDYNEQFF.

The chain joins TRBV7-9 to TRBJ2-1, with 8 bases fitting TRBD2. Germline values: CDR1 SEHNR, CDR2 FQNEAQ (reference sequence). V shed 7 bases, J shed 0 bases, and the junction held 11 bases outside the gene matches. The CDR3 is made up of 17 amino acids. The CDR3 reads CASTPSGRSSSYNEQFF. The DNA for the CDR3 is TGTGCCAGCACTCCTAGCGGGCGGTCTAGCTCCTACAATGAGCAGTTCTTC.

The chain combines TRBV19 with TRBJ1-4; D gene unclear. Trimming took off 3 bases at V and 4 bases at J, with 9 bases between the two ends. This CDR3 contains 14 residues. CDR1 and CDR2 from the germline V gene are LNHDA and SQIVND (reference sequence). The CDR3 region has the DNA TGTGCCAGTAGTATGTGGACTCTTAATGAAAAACTGTTTTTT. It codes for CASSMWTLNEKLFF.

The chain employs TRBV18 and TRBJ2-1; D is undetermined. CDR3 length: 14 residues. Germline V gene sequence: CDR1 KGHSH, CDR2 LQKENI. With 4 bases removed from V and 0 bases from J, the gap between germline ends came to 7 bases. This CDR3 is CASSQASSYNEQFF. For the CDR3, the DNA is TGTGCCAGCTCACAAGCTAGCTCCTACAATGAGCAGTTCTTC. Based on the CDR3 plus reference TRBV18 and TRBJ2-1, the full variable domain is NAGVMQNPRHLVRRRGQEARLRCSPMKGHSHVYWYRQLPEEGLKFMVYLQKENIIDESGMPKERFSAEFPKEGPSILRIQQVVRGDSAAYFCASSQASSYNEQFFGPGTRLTVL.

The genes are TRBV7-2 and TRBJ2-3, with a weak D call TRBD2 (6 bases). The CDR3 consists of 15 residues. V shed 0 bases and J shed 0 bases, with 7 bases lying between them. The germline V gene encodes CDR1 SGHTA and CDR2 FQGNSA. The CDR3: CASSLAGTSTDTQYF. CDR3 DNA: TGTGCCAGCAGCTTAGCGGGGACTAGCACAGATACGCAGTATTTT.

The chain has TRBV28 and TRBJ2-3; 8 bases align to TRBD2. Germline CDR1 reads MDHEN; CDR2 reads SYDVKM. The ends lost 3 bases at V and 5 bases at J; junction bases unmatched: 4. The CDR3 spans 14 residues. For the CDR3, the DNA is TGTGCCAGCAGTTTGGGGACTAGAAGAGATACGCAGTATTTT. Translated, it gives CASSLGTRRDTQYF. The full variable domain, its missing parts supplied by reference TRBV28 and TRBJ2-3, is DVKVTQSSRYLVKRTGEKVFLECVQDMDHENMFWYRQDPGLGLRLIYFSYDVKMKEKGDIPEGYSVSREKKERFSLILESASTNQTSMYLCASSLGTRRDTQYFGPGTRLTVL.

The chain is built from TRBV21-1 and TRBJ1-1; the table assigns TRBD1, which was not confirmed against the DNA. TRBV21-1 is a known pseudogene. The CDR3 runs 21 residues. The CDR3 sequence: CASSKALYRVGHFGSYRQAFF. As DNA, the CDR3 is TGTGCCAGCAGCAAAGCGCTTTATAGGGTCGGCCATTTTGGGTCCTACAGGCAAGCTTTCTTT.

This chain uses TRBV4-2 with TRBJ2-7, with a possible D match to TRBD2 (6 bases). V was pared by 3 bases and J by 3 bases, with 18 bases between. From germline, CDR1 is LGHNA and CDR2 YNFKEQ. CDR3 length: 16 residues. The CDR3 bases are TGTGCCAGCAGCCAGGCATTTCCGGGAGAAGGCTACGAGCAGTACTTC. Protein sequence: CASSQAFPGEGYEQYF.

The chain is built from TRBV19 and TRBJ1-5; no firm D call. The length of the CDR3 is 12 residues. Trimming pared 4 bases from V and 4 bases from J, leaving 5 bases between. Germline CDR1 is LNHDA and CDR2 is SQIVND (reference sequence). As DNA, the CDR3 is TGTGCCAGTAGTACCCCGAATCAGCCCCAGCATTTT. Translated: CASSTPNQPQHF.

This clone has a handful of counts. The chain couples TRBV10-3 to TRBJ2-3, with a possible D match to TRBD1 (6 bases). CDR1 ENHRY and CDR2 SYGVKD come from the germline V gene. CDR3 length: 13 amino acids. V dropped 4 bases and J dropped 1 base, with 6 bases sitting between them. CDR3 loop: CAISGTGTDTQYF. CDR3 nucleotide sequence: TGTGCCATCAGTGGGACAGGCACAGATACGCAGTATTTT.

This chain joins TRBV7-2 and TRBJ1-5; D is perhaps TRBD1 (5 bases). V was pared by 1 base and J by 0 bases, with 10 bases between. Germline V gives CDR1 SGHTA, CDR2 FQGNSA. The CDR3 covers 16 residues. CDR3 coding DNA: TGTGCCAGCAGCTTAGGGGAGGGGTATAGCAATCAGCCCCAGCATTTT. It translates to CASSLGEGYSNQPQHF.

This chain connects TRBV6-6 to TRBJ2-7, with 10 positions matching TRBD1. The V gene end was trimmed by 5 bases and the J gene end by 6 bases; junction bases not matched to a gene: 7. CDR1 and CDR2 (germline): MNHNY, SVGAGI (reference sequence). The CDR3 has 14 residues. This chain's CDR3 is CASSPGTGDSEQYF. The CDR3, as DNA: TGTGCCAGCAGTCCCGGGACAGGGGATAGCGAGCAGTACTTC.

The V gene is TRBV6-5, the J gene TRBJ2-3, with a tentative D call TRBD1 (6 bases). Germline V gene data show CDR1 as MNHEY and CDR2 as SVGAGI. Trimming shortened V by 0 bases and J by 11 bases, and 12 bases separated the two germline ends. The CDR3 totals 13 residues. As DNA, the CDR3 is TGTGCCAGCAGTTACTCTCACAGGGCTGAGCAGTATTTT. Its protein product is CASSYSHRAEQYF.

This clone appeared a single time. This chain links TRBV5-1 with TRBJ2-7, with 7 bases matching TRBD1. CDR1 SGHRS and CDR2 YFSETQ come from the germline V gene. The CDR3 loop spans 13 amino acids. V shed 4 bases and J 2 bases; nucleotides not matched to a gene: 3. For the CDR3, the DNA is TGCGCCAGCAGCACGCAGGGGGCCTACGAGCAGTACTTC. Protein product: CASSTQGAYEQYF.

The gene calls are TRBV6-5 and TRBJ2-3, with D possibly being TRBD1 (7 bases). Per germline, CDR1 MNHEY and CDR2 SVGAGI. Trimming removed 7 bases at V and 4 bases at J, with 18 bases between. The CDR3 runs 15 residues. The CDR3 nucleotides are TGTGCCAGCAATCCGGGGCAGGGGGAGGCAGATACGCAGTATTTT. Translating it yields CASNPGQGEADTQYF.

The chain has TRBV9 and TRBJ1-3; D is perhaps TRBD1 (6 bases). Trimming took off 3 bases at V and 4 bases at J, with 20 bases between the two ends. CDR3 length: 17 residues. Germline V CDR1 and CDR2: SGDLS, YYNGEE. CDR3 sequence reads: CASSARTQGLRGNTIYF. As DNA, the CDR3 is TGTGCCAGCAGCGCACGCACACAGGGTTTGAGAGGAAACACCATATATTTT.

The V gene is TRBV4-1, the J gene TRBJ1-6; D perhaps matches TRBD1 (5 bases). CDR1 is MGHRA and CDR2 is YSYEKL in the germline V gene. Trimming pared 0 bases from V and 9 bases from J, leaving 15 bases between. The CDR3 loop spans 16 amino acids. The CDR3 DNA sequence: TGCGCCAGCAGCCAAGAATGGGGTACTCAGGGTTCACCCCTCCACTTT. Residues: CASSQEWGTQGSPLHF.

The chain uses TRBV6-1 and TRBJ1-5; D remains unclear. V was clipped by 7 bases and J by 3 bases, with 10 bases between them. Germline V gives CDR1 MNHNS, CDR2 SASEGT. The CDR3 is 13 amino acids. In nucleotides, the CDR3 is TGTGCCAGCAAAACAGACCTCAATCAGCCCCAGCATTTT. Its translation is CASKTDLNQPQHF.

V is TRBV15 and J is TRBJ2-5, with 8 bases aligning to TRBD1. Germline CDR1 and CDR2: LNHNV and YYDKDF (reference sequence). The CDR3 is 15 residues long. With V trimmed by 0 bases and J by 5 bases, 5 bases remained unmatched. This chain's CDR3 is CATSREARGLETQYF. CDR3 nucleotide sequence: TGTGCCACCAGCAGAGAAGCCAGGGGGCTCGAGACCCAGTACTTC.